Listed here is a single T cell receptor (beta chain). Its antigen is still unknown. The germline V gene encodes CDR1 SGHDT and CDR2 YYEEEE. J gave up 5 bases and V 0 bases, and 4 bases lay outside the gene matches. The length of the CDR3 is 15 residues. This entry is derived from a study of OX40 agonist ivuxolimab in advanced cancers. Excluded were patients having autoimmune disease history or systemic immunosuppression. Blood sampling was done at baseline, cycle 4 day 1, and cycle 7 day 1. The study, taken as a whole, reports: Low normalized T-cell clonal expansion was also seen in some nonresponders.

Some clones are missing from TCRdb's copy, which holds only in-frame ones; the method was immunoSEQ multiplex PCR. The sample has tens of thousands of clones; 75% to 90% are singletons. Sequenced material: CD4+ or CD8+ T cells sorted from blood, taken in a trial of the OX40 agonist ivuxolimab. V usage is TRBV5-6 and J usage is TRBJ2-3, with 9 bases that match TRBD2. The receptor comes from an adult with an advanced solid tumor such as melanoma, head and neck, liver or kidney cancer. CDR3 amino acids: CASSLVGLALDTQYF. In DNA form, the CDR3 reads TGTGCCAGCAGCTTGGTAGGACTAGCGCTAGATACGCAGTATTTT.